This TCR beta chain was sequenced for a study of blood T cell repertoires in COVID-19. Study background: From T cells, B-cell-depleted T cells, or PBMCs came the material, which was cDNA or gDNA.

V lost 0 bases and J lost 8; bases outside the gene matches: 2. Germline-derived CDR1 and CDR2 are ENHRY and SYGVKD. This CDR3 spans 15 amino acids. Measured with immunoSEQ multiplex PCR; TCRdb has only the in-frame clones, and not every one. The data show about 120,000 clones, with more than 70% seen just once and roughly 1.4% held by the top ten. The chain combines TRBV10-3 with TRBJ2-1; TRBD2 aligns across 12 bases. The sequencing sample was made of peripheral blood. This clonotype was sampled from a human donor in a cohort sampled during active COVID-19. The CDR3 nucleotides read TGTGCCATCAGTGAGTCGACTAGCGGGAGCTATGAGCAGTTCTTC. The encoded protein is CAISESTSGSYEQFF.